Listed below are T cell receptor beta chains from one sample, sequenced in a study of T-cell memory formation after mild COVID-19. One entry per CDR3 protein results from TCRdb running MiXCR on the 5' RACE reads. The data contain fewer than 650,000 distinct CDR3 sequences, 20% to 25% of them seen just once; the ten biggest clones take up around 9.2%. The specimen was PBMCs or a T cell subset sorted from them (not recorded which). These receptor sequences come from an adult woman who had mild COVID-19 (a few samples of this study predate the infection). Cell type and time point are not known. The CDR3 runs from the conserved cysteine through the conserved F or W. A D gene is named only where the DNA matches it firmly. Clone size is not always given. Where it is, it says once, few, many or a class for expanded clones.

cdr3_aa: CASSLGGRGRGTEAFF; cdr3_nt: TGTGCCAGCAGTCTAGGAGGCAGGGGGCGAGGCACTGAAGCTTTCTTT; cdr3_length: 16; v_call: TRBV3-1; j_call: TRBJ1-1; clone_size: few; d_call: TRBD1
cdr3_aa: CASIRTDQQRTGELFF; cdr3_nt: TGTGCCAGTATTCGAACAGATCAGCAACGGACCGGGGAGCTGTTTTTT; cdr3_length: 16; v_call: TRBV19; j_call: TRBJ2-2; clone_size: many; d_call: -
cdr3_aa: CASSQAPRGPSGDEQFF; cdr3_nt: TGTGCCAGCAGCCAAGCGCCTAGGGGGCCTTCAGGGGATGAGCAGTTCTTC; cdr3_length: 17; v_call: TRBV14; j_call: TRBJ2-1; clone_size: -; d_call: TRBD1
cdr3_aa: CASSYPLVGGLPTDTQYF; cdr3_nt: TGTGCCAGCAGTTACCCGTTAGTGGGAGGGCTCCCCACAGATACGCAGTATTTT; cdr3_length: 18; v_call: TRBV6-6; j_call: TRBJ2-3; clone_size: few; d_call: TRBD2
cdr3_aa: CASSLATALSGNTIYF; cdr3_nt: TGTGCCAGCAGCCTAGCGACGGCTCTCTCTGGAAACACCATATATTTT; cdr3_length: 16; v_call: TRBV7-2; j_call: TRBJ1-3; clone_size: -; d_call: -
cdr3_aa: CASSQVGGQETQYF; cdr3_nt: TGCGCCAGCAGCCAAGTGGGTGGCCAAGAGACCCAGTACTTC; cdr3_length: 14; v_call: TRBV4-1; j_call: TRBJ2-5; clone_size: -; d_call: -
cdr3_aa: CATSDAGPGQAYEQYF; cdr3_nt: TGTGCCACCAGTGATGCGGGTCCGGGACAGGCCTACGAGCAGTACTTC; cdr3_length: 16; v_call: TRBV24-1; j_call: TRBJ2-7; clone_size: -; d_call: TRBD1
cdr3_aa: CASSYRSGLLSNEQFF; cdr3_nt: TGTGCCAGCAGTTACCGTTCCGGACTACTCTCCAATGAGCAGTTCTTC; cdr3_length: 16; v_call: TRBV6-5; j_call: TRBJ2-1; clone_size: -; d_call: -
cdr3_aa: CASSPTGAANTGELFF; cdr3_nt: TGCGCCAGCAGCCCGACAGGGGCCGCGAACACCGGGGAGCTGTTTTTT; cdr3_length: 16; v_call: TRBV5-1; j_call: TRBJ2-2; clone_size: few; d_call: TRBD1
cdr3_aa: CASSFSFAGGGDTQYF; cdr3_nt: TGTGCCAGCAGCTTCTCCTTCGCGGGAGGAGGAGATACGCAGTATTTT; cdr3_length: 16; v_call: TRBV11-2; j_call: TRBJ2-3; clone_size: -; d_call: TRBD2
cdr3_aa: CASSLTSRTEAFF; cdr3_nt: TGTGCCAGCAGCTTAACGTCTAGGACTGAAGCTTTCTTT; cdr3_length: 13; v_call: TRBV7-3; j_call: TRBJ1-1; clone_size: -; d_call: -
cdr3_aa: CASSLGGTSTRETQYF; cdr3_nt: TGTGCCAGCAGCTTAGGTGGGACTAGTACCAGAGAGACCCAGTACTTC; cdr3_length: 16; v_call: TRBV7-2; j_call: TRBJ2-5; clone_size: -; d_call: TRBD2
cdr3_aa: CASSWTGSDYNEQFF; cdr3_nt: TGCGCCAGCAGCTGGACAGGATCCGACTACAATGAGCAGTTCTTC; cdr3_length: 15; v_call: TRBV5-1; j_call: TRBJ2-1; clone_size: few; d_call: TRBD1
cdr3_aa: CSDPSGYTF; cdr3_nt: TGCAGCGATCCTTCTGGCTACACCTTC; cdr3_length: 9; v_call: TRBV29-1; j_call: TRBJ1-2; clone_size: -; d_call: -
cdr3_aa: CATSGPGANVLTF; cdr3_nt: TGTGCCACCTCAGGGCCTGGGGCCAACGTCCTGACTTTC; cdr3_length: 13; v_call: TRBV2; j_call: TRBJ2-6; clone_size: few; d_call: -
cdr3_aa: CSARDEGAGYGYTF; cdr3_nt: TGCAGTGCTAGAGATGAAGGGGCGGGCTATGGCTACACCTTC; cdr3_length: 14; v_call: TRBV20-1; j_call: TRBJ1-2; clone_size: -; d_call: -
cdr3_aa: CASSQGFQGGTEAFF; cdr3_nt: TGCGCCAGCAGCCAAGGGTTCCAAGGGGGCACTGAAGCTTTCTTT; cdr3_length: 15; v_call: TRBV4-1; j_call: TRBJ1-1; clone_size: few; d_call: -
cdr3_aa: CASSLVGGRNTEAFF; cdr3_nt: TGTGCCAGCAGCTTAGTCGGAGGCCGGAACACTGAAGCTTTCTTT; cdr3_length: 15; v_call: TRBV7-9; j_call: TRBJ1-1; clone_size: few; d_call: -